This paragraph covers one T cell receptor beta chain sequence. What it binds is not known. Clones were read by immunoSEQ multiplex PCR, and TCRdb kept only the in-frame ones, dropping some. The profile covers approximately 100,000 clones, with 90% to 95% appearing a single time and around 8% taken by the ten largest. The data derive from a study of T cell responses to AZD1222 COVID-19 vaccine. Points from the study as a whole: In the spike-specific TCR repertoire, nearly half reportedly target unmutated variant regions. Repertoire samples came only from after the peak T cell response. Just a handful of AZD1222 recipients tested seropositive at baseline. Females outnumbered males among donors, who were mostly white British; clonal diversity was possibly underestimated.

The CDR3 has 12 amino acids. The V end was cut by 6 bases, the J end by 6 bases, with 6 bases between. The chain is built from TRBV12-3 or TRBV12-4 and TRBJ1-6, with no clear D. The sample here was peripheral blood, taken on day 0 of AZD1222 vaccination. This TCR came from an adult in good health. This CDR3 reads CASRLTNSPLHF. In DNA, the CDR3 is TGTGCCAGCAGATTGACTAATTCACCCCTCCACTTT.